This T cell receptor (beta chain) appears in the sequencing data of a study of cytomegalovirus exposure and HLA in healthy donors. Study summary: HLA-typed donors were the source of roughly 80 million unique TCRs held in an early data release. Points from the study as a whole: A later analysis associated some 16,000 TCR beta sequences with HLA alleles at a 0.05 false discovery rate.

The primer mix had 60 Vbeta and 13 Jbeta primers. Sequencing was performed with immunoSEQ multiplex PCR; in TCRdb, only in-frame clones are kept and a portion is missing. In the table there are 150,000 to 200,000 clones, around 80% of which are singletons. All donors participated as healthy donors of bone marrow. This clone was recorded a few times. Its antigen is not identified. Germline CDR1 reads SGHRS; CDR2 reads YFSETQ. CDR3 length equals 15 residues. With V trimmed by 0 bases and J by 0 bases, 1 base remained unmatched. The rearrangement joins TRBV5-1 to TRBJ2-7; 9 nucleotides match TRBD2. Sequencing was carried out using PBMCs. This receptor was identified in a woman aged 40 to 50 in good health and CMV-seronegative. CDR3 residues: CASSLDSGGSYEQYF. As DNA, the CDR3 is TGCGCCAGCAGCTTGGATAGCGGGGGCTCCTACGAGCAGTACTTC.